This TCR beta chain is drawn from a study of beta chain features in type 1 diabetes. At the level of the study: Researchers looked at roughly 100,000,000 sorted cells across all samples. General observations from the study: People with Type 1 diabetes carried modestly yet significantly shorter TCRB CDR3s in all four CD4+ subsets.

All of the isolated RNA was reverse transcribed, so expressed TCRB transcripts were sequenced. Here immunoSEQ multiplex PCR was the method, and the copy in TCRdb shows in-frame clones only, minus some. Of fewer than 250,000 clones listed, 68% are singletons. Comments on this clone: Its antigen remains unknown.

There are 14 residues in the CDR3. Deletions cut 0 bases from V and 6 bases from J, with 10 bases between. Germline CDR1 SGDLS, CDR2 YYNGEE. This rearrangement joins TRBV9 to TRBJ1-5, with D maybe TRBD1 (5 bases). Sequencing used naive CD4+ T cells from blood. This receptor was identified in a man aged 25-40 years in good health. The CDR3 spells CASSVGDGGQPQHF. CDR3 nucleotides: TGTGCCAGCAGCGTAGGGGACGGCGGTCAGCCCCAGCATTTT.